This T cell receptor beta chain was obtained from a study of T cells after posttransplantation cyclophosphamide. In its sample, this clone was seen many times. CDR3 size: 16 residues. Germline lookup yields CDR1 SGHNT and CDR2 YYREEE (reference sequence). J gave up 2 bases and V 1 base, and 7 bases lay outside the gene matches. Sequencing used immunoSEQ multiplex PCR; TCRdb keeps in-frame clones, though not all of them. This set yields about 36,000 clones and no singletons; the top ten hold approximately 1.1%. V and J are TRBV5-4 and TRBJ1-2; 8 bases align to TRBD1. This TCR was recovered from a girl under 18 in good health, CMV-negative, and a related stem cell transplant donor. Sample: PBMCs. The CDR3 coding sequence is TGTGCCAGCAGCTTGACCCGGACAGGGAACAACTATGGCTACACCTTC. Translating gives CASSLTRTGNNYGYTF.